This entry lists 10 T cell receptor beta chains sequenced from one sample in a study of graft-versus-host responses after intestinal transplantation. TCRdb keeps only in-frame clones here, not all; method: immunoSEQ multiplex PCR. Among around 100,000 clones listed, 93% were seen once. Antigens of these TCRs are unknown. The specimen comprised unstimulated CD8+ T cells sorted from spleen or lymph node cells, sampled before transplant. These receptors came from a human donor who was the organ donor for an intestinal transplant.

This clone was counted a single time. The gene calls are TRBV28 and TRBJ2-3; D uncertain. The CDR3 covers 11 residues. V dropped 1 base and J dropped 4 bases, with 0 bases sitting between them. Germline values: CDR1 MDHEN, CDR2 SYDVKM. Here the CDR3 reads CASSLSDTQYF. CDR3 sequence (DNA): TGTGCCAGCAGTTTATCAGATACGCAGTATTTT.

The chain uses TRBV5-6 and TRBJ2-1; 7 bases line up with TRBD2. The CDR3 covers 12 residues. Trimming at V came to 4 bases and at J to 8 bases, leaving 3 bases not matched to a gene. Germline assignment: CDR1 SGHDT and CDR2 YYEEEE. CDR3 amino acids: CASSPREHEQFF. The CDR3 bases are TGTGCCAGCAGCCCGCGGGAGCATGAGCAGTTCTTC.

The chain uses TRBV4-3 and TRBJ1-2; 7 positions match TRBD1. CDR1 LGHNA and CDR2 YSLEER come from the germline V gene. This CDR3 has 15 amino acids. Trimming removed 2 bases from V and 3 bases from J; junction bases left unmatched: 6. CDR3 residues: CASSQTRGTDYGYTF. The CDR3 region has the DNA TGCGCCAGCAGCCAAACCAGGGGGACGGACTATGGCTACACCTTC.

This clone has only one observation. In DNA, the CDR3 is TGTGCCAGCAGCGCTCCGGGACTAGCGGGGTACAATGAGCAGTTCTTC. This sequence encodes CASSAPGLAGYNEQFF. The chain combines TRBV25-1 with TRBJ2-1, with 13 bases that match TRBD2. J was trimmed by 4 bases and V by 6 bases; bases with no gene match: 6. The CDR3 has 16 amino acids. The V gene's germline CDR1 is MGHDK and CDR2 SYGVNS.

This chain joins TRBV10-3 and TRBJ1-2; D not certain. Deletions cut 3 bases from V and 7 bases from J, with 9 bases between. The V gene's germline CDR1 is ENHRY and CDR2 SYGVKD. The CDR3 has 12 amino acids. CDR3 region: CAISDRKVGYTF. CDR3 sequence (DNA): TGTGCCATCAGTGATCGGAAGGTTGGCTACACCTTC.

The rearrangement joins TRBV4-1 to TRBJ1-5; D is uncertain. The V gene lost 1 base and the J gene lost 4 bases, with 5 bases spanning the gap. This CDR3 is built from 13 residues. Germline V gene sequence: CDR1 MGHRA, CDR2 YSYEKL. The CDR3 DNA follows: TGCGCCAGCAGCCAAGGGGTGAATCAGCCCCAGCATTTT. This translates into CASSQGVNQPQHF.

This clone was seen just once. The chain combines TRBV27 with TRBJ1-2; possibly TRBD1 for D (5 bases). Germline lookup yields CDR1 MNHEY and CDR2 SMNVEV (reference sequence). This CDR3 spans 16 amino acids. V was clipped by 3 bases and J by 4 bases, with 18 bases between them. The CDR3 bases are TGTGCCAGCAGTTTCACCATCGCAGGGCGGAGCTATGGCTACACCTTC. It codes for CASSFTIAGRSYGYTF.

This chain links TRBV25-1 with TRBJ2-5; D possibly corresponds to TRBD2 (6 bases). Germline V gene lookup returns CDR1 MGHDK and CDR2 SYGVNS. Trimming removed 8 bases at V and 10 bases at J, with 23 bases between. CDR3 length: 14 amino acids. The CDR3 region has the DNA TGTGCCAGCTCCCCGGCGAGGGCTAGCGAGGGCCAGTACTTC. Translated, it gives CASSPARASEGQYF.

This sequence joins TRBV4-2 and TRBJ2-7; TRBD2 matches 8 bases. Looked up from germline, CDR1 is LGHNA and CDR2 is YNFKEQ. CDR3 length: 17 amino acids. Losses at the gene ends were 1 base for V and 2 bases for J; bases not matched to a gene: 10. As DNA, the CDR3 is TGTGCCAGCAGCCAAGGTAGCGGGGCCCCGGTGCCCTACGAGCAGTACTTC. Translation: CASSQGSGAPVPYEQYF.

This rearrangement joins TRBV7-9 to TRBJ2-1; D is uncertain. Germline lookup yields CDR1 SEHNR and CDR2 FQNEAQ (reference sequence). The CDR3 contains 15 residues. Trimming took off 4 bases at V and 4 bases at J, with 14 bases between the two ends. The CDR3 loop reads CASSSLGLLYNEQFF. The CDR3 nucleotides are TGTGCCAGCAGCTCACTTGGGCTATTATACAATGAGCAGTTCTTC.